Listed here are 20 T cell receptor beta chains from one sample, sequenced in a study of persistence of HIV-infected CD4 T cells. Sequencing used immunoSEQ version 4 in survey mode. Libraries were prepared by immunoSEQ multiplex PCR; TCRdb keeps only in-frame clonotypes and omits some of them. The profile shows approximately 65,000 clones, approximately 75% of them singletons. Which antigens these TCRs recognize remains unknown. The stimulus was an HIV-1 Gag 15-mer peptide pool, about 1.1 ug/peptide/mL. CD40L/CD69 double-negative CD45RO-high memory CD4+ T cells were collected. The sample here was CD4+ T cells sorted from PBMCs after 18-hour stimulation, taken from a patient who received antiretroviral therapy. These receptors came from an adult man with HIV who was CMV-seropositive.

This chain links TRBV19 with TRBJ2-6; 8 bases are a match to TRBD1. The V and J ends lost 4 bases and 0 bases, in that order; junction bases with no gene match: 5. Germline V gene data show CDR1 as LNHDA and CDR2 as SQIVND (reference sequence). There are 17 residues in the CDR3. CDR3 in amino acids: CASSRGQVPSGANVLTF. The CDR3, as DNA: TGTGCCAGTAGTAGGGGACAGGTTCCCTCTGGGGCCAACGTCCTGACTTTC.

This chain connects TRBV7-8 to TRBJ1-3; 8 bases align to TRBD1. V lost 3 bases to trimming and J lost 4 bases; unmatched junction nucleotides: 8. Germline values: CDR1 SGHVS, CDR2 FQNEAQ. This CDR3 spans 16 amino acids. CDR3 bases: TGTGCCAGCAGCTTTTCAGGACAGGGCTCCGGAAACACCATATATTTT. Translation: CASSFSGQGSGNTIYF.

This clone was observed a single time. The chain is built from TRBV6-5 and TRBJ2-1; no firm D call. Trimming stripped 6 bases from V and 5 bases from J, with 14 bases between. The CDR3 sequence is 14 residues long. The germline gives CDR1 MNHEY, CDR2 SVGAGI. The CDR3 is CASRPRRRDNEQFF. CDR3 DNA: TGTGCCAGCAGACCTCGGCGCCGAGACAATGAGCAGTTCTTC.

The chain links TRBV5-6 to TRBJ1-4; a weak D match, TRBD1 (5 bases). Germline assignment: CDR1 SGHDT and CDR2 YYEEEE. With 2 bases removed from V and 3 bases from J, the gap between germline ends came to 11 bases. The CDR3 loop spans 15 amino acids. The CDR3 region has the DNA TGTGCCAGCAGCTTACAGGTATCTCCTAATGAAAAACTGTTTTTT. Its protein product is CASSLQVSPNEKLFF. Complete variable domain (other parts from reference TRBV5-6 and TRBJ1-4): DAGVTQSPTHLIKTRGQQVTLRCSPKSGHDTVSWYQQALGQGPQFIFQYYEEEERQRGNFPDRFSGHQFPNYSSELNVNALLLGDSALYLCASSLQVSPNEKLFFGSGTQLSVL.

The gene calls are TRBV19 and TRBJ2-2; a possible D gene is TRBD1 (6 bases). The CDR3 has 16 amino acids. Germline V CDR1 and CDR2: LNHDA, SQIVND (reference sequence). Trimming pared 4 bases from V and 3 bases from J, leaving 15 bases between. The CDR3 DNA follows: TGTGCCAGTAGTACTAGGCGACAGGTCGACACCGGGGAGCTGTTTTTT. This codes for CASSTRRQVDTGELFF.

The rearrangement joins TRBV7-6 to TRBJ1-3; TRBD1 matches at 8 bases. The CDR3 runs to 21 residues. From germline, CDR1 is SGHVS and CDR2 FNYEAQ. The ends lost 1 base at V and 4 bases at J; junction bases unmatched: 21. The chain's CDR3 is CASSLGPGTGSGSLSGNTIYF. CDR3 in DNA: TGTGCCAGCAGCTTAGGTCCCGGGACAGGATCGGGGTCACTTTCGGGAAACACCATATATTTT.

This chain joins TRBV14 and TRBJ2-1; TRBD2 matches at 10 bases. Germline values: CDR1 SGHDN, CDR2 FVKESK. The V and J ends lost 1 base and 9 bases, in that order; junction bases with no gene match: 6. The CDR3 runs to 15 residues. The CDR3 reads CASSQGLAGAGEQFF. The DNA for the CDR3 is TGTGCCAGCAGCCAAGGTCTAGCGGGGGCCGGTGAGCAGTTCTTC.

This clone ranks as medium-sized. The chain is built from TRBV7-8 and TRBJ1-6; TRBD1 might be the D (5 bases). V was pared by 4 bases and J by 1 base, with 11 bases between. Germline values: CDR1 SGHVS, CDR2 FQNEAQ. The CDR3 consists of 16 residues. CDR3 nucleotides: TGTGCCAGCAGCTCCCGACAGTCTTCCTATAATTCACCCCTCCACTTT. Translation: CASSSRQSSYNSPLHF.

The V gene is TRBV2, the J gene TRBJ1-5, with 8 bases fitting TRBD1. The V gene end was trimmed by 6 bases and the J gene end by 6 bases; junction bases not matched to a gene: 7. Germline V gene lookup returns CDR1 SNHLY and CDR2 FYNNEI. The length of the CDR3 is 14 residues. CDR3 in amino acids: CASSVQGAGQPQHF. The CDR3 coding sequence is TGTGCCAGCAGCGTTCAGGGGGCCGGTCAGCCCCAGCATTTT. Full variable domain (remainder filled in from reference TRBV2 and TRBJ1-5): EPEVTQTPSHQVTQMGQEVILRCVPISNHLYFYWYRQILGQKVEFLVSFYNNEISEKSEIFDDQFSVERPDGSNFTLKIRSTKLEDSAMYFCASSVQGAGQPQHFGDGTRLSIL.

The chain employs TRBV6-6 and TRBJ1-5; a weak D match, TRBD1 (5 bases). The V end lost 5 bases, the J end lost 3 bases, and 14 bases lay between the germline ends. There are 15 residues in the CDR3. The germline gives CDR1 MNHNY, CDR2 SVGAGI (reference sequence). DNA of the CDR3: TGTGCCAGCAGTCCCCGGGGACTTCTCAATCAGCCCCAGCATTTT. Translated: CASSPRGLLNQPQHF.

The chain couples TRBV19 to TRBJ1-6; 9 bases align to TRBD1. J was trimmed by 7 bases and V by 6 bases; bases with no gene match: 4. Germline V gives CDR1 LNHDA, CDR2 SQIVND (reference sequence). The CDR3 is made up of 14 amino acids. The CDR3 nucleotides read TGTGCCAGTAGCGACAGGGGGAAAAATTCACCCCTCCACTTT. This translates into CASSDRGKNSPLHF.

The CDR3 reads CASSFGQVYGYTF. The CDR3 DNA reads as TGTGCCAGCAGCTTCGGACAGGTCTATGGCTACACCTTC. The gene calls are TRBV7-9 and TRBJ1-2; 7 bases are a match to TRBD1. The CDR3 contains 13 residues. V was clipped by 3 bases and J by 4 bases; unmatched bases: 2. Germline CDR1 and CDR2: SEHNR and FQNEAQ (reference sequence).

The V gene is TRBV6-5, the J gene TRBJ2-7; the D is unclear. In germline, CDR1 is MNHEY, CDR2 SVGAGI. V lost 7 bases, J lost 0 bases, and 13 bases lay in between. The CDR3 contains 14 residues. The CDR3 bases are TGTGCCAGCACCCAATCAAGGTTCTCCTACGAGCAGTACTTC. Its translation: CASTQSRFSYEQYF.

The chain links TRBV5-4 to TRBJ1-6; no reliable D call. The CDR3 covers 14 residues. Germline CDR1 is SGHNT and CDR2 is YYREEE (reference sequence). Between the trimmed V and J ends, which lost 4 bases and 10 bases, there was a span of 15 bases. DNA for the CDR3: TGTGCCAGCAGCGCGGAGGCGTTCGGATCACCCCTCCACTTT. It yields the protein CASSAEAFGSPLHF. Filled out from reference TRBV5-4 and TRBJ1-6, the complete variable domain reads ETGVTQSPTHLIKTRGQQVTLRCSSQSGHNTVSWYQQALGQGPQFIFQYYREEENGRGNFPPRFSGLQFPNYSSELNVNALELDDSALYLCASSAEAFGSPLHFGNGTRLTVT.

The chain links TRBV2 to TRBJ1-5, with D possibly being TRBD1 (6 bases). Germline loops: CDR1 SNHLY, CDR2 FYNNEI. The CDR3 runs to 14 residues. The V and J ends lost 5 bases and 2 bases respectively, with 10 bases between them. Here the CDR3 DNA reads TGTGCCAGCAGTCCACAGGGAGGCAATCAGCCCCAGCATTTT. Protein: CASSPQGGNQPQHF.

The chain uses TRBV12-3 or TRBV12-4 and TRBJ2-4; D gene ambiguous. The CDR3 totals 13 residues. Deletions cut 2 bases from V and 1 base from J, with 3 bases between. As DNA, the CDR3 is TGTGCCAGCAGTTTACACGCCAAAAACATTCAGTACTTC. Translated, it gives CASSLHAKNIQYF.

The genes are TRBV28 and TRBJ2-1; 13 nucleotides match TRBD2. V lost 4 bases, J lost 1 base, and 7 bases stayed unmatched. CDR1 is MDHEN and CDR2 is SYDVKM in the germline V gene. The CDR3 is 18 amino acids. The CDR3 sequence is CASSSHRLAGGSYNEQFF. As DNA, the CDR3 is TGTGCCAGCAGTTCTCACCGACTAGCGGGGGGTTCCTACAATGAGCAGTTCTTC.

The chain employs TRBV24-1 and TRBJ2-1; the match to TRBD1 covers 10 bases. Trimming cost V 2 bases and J 8 bases; bases outside gene matches: 8. This CDR3 has 16 residues. Germline CDR1 reads KGHDR; CDR2 reads SFDVKD. The CDR3 nucleotides read TGTGCCACCAGTGATTCCCGACAGGGGGCTTTGGATGAGCAGTTCTTC. The encoded protein is CATSDSRQGALDEQFF.

The chain combines TRBV10-3 with TRBJ2-5, with 7 nucleotides matching TRBD2. The V gene end was trimmed by 9 bases and the J gene end by 5 bases; junction bases not matched to a gene: 6. Germline-derived CDR1 and CDR2 are ENHRY and SYGVKD. This CDR3 comprises 12 residues. The CDR3 spells CAINQGGETQYF. The CDR3 coding sequence is TGTGCCATTAACCAGGGAGGGGAGACCCAGTACTTC.

The J gene is TRBJ1-6, the V gene TRBV27, with D tentatively TRBD1 (5 bases). This CDR3 region has 15 residues. V gave up 0 bases and J gave up 5 bases, with 8 bases separating them. Germline V lookup: CDR1 MNHEY, CDR2 SMNVEV (reference sequence). The DNA of the CDR3 is TGTGCCAGCAGTTTATCCCAGGGCCATAATTCACCCCTCCACTTT. This gives the protein CASSLSQGHNSPLHF.